Described below is a single T cell receptor beta chain sequence and its context. Assay used: immunoSEQ multiplex PCR; TCRdb lists only in-frame clones, some missing. The table has roughly 79,000 clones, over 75% seen once; the top ten hold nearly 4%. The sample comes from a study of technical replicates of blood from a few donors. Losses at the gene ends were 4 bases for V and 5 bases for J; bases not matched to a gene: 13. This CDR3 is built from 17 residues. This chain uses TRBV23-1 with TRBJ1-1; TRBD1 agrees at 10 bases. TRBV23-1 is treated as an ORF (open reading frame) with a function not yet certain. The sequenced material came from PBMCs. This clonotype was obtained from a human donor in good health. Some clones in this sample may be carry-over from other donors' samples. CDR3 bases: TGCGCCAGCAGTCCCAATGCGCGACAGGGGGCGCTTACTGAAGCTTTCTTT. The encoded protein is CASSPNARQGALTEAFF.